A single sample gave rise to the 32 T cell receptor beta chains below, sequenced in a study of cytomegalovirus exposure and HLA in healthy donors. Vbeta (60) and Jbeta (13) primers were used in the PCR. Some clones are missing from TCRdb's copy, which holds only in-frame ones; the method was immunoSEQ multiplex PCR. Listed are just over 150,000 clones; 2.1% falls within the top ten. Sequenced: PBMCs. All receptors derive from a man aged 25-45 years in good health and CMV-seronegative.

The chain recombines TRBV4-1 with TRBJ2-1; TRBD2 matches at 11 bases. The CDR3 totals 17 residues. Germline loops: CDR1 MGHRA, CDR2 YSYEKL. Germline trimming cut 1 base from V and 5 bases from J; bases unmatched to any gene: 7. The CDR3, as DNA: TGCGCCAGCAGCCAAGGGCGACTAGCGGGAAGAAACAATGAGCAGTTCTTC. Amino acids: CASSQGRLAGRNNEQFF.

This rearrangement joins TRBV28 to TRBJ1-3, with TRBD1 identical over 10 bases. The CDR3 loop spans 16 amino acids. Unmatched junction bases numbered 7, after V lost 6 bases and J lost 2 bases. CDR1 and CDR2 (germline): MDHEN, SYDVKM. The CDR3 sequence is CASSLGQGVAGNTIYF. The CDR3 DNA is TGTGCCAGCAGCTTAGGACAGGGGGTAGCTGGAAACACCATATATTTT. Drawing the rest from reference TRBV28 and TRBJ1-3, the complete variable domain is DVKVTQSSRYLVKRTGEKVFLECVQDMDHENMFWYRQDPGLGLRLIYFSYDVKMKEKGDIPEGYSVSREKKERFSLILESASTNQTSMYLCASSLGQGVAGNTIYFGEGSWLTVV.

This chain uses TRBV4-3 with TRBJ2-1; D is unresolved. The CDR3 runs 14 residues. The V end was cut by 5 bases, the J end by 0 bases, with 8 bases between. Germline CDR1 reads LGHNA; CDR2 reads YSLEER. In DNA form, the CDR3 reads TGCGCCAGCAGCTCTACGATCTCCTACAATGAGCAGTTCTTC. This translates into CASSSTISYNEQFF.

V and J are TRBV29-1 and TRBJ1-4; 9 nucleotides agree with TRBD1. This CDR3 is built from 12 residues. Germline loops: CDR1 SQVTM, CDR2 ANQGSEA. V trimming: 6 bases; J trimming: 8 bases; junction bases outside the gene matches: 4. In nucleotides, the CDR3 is TGCAGCGTCACGACAGGGGGAGAAAAACTGTTTTTT. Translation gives CSVTTGGEKLFF.

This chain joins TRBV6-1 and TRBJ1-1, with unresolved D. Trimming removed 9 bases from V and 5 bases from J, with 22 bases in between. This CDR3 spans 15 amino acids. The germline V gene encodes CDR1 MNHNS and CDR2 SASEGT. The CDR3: CARQYSGLTGTEAFF. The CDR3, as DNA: TGTGCCAGACAATACTCCGGACTTACGGGGACTGAAGCTTTCTTT.

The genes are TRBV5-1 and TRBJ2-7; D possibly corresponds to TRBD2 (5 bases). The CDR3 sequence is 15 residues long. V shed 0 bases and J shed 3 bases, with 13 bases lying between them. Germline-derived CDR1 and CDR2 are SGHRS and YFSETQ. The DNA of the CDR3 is TGCGCCAGCAGCTTGGAGGCTAGCCCTTACTACGAGCAGTACTTC. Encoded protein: CASSLEASPYYEQYF.

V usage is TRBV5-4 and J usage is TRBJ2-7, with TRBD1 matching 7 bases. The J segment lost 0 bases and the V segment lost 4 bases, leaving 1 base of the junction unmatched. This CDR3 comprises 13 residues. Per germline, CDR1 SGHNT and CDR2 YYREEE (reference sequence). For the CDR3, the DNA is TGTGCCAGCAGCGGGGACAGCTCCTACGAGCAGTACTTC. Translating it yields CASSGDSSYEQYF. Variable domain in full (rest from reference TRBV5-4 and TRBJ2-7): ETGVTQSPTHLIKTRGQQVTLRCSSQSGHNTVSWYQQALGQGPQFIFQYYREEENGRGNFPPRFSGLQFPNYSSELNVNALELDDSALYLCASSGDSSYEQYFGPGTRLTVT.

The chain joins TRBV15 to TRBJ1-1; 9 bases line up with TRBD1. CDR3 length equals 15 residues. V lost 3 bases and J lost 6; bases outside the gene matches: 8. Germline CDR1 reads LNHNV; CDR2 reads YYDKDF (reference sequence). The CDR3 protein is CATSSVTGGSSEAFF. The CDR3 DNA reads TGTGCCACCAGCAGCGTGACAGGGGGTTCGTCTGAAGCTTTCTTT.

The CDR3 coding sequence is TGTGCCATCAGGACAGGGGGCGGGAACACTGAAGCTTTCTTT. The encoded protein is CAIRTGGGNTEAFF. This chain joins TRBV10-3 and TRBJ1-1; 10 bases match TRBD1. The CDR3 spans 14 residues. The V segment lost 6 bases and the J segment 1 base; nucleotides outside the gene matches: 2. Germline V gene data show CDR1 as ENHRY and CDR2 as SYGVKD.

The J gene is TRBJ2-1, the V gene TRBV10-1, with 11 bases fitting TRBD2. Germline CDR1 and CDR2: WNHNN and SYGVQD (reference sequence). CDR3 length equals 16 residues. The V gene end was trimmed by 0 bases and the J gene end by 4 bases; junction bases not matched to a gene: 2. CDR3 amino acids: CASSESRLAGYNEQFF. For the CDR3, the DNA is TGCGCCAGCAGTGAGTCGCGACTAGCGGGATACAATGAGCAGTTCTTC.

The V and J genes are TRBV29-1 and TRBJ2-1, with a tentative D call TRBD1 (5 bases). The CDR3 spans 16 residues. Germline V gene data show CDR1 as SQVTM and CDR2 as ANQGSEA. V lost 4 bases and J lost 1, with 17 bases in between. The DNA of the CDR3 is TGCAGCGTTGGGCTCCCGGGTGCAGGGTCCTACAATGAGCAGTTCTTC. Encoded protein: CSVGLPGAGSYNEQFF.

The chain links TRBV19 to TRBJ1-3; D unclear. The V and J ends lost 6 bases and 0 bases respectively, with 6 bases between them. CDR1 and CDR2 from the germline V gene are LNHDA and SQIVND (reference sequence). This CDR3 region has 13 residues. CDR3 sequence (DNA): TGTGCCAGTAGGAGTAGCTCTGGAAACACCATATATTTT. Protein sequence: CASRSSSGNTIYF.

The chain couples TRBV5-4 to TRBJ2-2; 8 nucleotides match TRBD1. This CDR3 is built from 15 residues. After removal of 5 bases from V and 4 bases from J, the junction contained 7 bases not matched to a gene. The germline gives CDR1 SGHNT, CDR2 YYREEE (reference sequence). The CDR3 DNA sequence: TGTGCCAGCAGTTCAGGGGGCTTCGGCACCGGGGAGCTGTTTTTT. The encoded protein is CASSSGGFGTGELFF.

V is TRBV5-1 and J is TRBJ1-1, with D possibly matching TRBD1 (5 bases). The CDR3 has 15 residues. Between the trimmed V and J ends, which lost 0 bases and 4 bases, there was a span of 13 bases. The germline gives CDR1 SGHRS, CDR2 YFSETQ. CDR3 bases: TGCGCCAGCAGCTTGGCCTCTAGGAGGGGCACTGAAGCTTTCTTT. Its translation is CASSLASRRGTEAFF.

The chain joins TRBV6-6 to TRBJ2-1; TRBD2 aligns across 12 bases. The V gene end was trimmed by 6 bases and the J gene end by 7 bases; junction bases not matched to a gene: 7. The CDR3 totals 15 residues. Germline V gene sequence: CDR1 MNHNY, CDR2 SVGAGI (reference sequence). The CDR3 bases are TGTGCCAGCAGCCGACTAGCGGGAGAATTTAATGAGCAGTTCTTC. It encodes CASSRLAGEFNEQFF.

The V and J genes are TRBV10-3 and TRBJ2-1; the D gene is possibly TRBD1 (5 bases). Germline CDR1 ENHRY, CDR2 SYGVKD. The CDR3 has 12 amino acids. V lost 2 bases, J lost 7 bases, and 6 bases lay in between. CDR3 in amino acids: CAISEDRNEQFF. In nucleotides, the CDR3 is TGTGCCATCAGTGAGGACAGAAATGAGCAGTTCTTC.

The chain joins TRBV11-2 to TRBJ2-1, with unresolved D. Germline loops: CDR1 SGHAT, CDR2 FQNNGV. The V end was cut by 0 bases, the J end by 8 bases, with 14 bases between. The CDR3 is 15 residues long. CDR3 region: CASSLEANPRDEQFF. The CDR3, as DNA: TGTGCCAGCAGCTTAGAAGCTAACCCGCGCGATGAGCAGTTCTTC.

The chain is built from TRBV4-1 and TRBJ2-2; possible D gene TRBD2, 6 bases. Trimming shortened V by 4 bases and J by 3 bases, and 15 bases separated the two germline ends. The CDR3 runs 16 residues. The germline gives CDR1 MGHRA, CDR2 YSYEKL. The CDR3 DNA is TGCGCCAGCAGCCTCGGGCAGAGGAGGGACACCGGGGAGCTGTTTTTT. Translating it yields CASSLGQRRDTGELFF.

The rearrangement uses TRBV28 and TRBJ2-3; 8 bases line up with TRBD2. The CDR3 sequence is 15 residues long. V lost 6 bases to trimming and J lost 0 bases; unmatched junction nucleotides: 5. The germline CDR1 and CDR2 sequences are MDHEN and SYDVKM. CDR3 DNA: TGTGCCAGCAGGGGACTAGTTGAGAGCACAGATACGCAGTATTTT. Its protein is CASRGLVESTDTQYF. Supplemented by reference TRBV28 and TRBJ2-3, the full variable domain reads DVKVTQSSRYLVKRTGEKVFLECVQDMDHENMFWYRQDPGLGLRLIYFSYDVKMKEKGDIPEGYSVSREKKERFSLILESASTNQTSMYLCASRGLVESTDTQYFGPGTRLTVL.

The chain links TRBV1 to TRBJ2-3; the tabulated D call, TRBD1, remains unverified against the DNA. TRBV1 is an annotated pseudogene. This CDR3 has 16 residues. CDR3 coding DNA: TGCACCAGCAGCCAAGATGGCAGGGGGTCGACAGATACGCAGTATTTT. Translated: CTSSQDGRGSTDTQYF.

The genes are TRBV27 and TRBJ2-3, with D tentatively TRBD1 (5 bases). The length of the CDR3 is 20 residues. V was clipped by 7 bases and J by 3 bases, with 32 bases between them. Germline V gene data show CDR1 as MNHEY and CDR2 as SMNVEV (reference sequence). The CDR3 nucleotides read TGTGCCAGCACCTCCCTGGGGCTAAGAGCGCCAAGAGAACGGACAGATACGCAGTATTTT. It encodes CASTSLGLRAPRERTDTQYF.

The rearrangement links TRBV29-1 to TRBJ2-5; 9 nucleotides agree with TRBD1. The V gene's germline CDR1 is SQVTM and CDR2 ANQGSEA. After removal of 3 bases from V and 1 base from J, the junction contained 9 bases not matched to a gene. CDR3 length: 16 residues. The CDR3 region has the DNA TGCAGCGTTGATGATCCGGGACAGGGCCCCCAAGAGACCCAGTACTTC. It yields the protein CSVDDPGQGPQETQYF.

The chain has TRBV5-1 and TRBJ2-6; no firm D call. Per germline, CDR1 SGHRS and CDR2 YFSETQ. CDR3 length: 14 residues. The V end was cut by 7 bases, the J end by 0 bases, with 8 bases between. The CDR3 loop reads CASEEGSGANVLTF. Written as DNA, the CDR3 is TGCGCCAGCGAGGAAGGCTCTGGGGCCAACGTCCTGACTTTC. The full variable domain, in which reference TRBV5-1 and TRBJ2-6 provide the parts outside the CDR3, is KAGVTQTPRYLIKTRGQQVTLSCSPISGHRSVSWYQQTPGQGLQFLFEYFSETQRNKGNFPGRFSGRQFSNSRSEMNVSTLELGDSALYLCASEEGSGANVLTFGAGSRLTVL.

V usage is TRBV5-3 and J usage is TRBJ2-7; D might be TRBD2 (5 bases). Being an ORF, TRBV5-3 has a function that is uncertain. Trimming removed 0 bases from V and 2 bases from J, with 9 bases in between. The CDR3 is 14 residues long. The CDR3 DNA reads TGTGCCAGAAGCTTGGGACTACCTACCTACGAGCAGTACTTC. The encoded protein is CARSLGLPTYEQYF.

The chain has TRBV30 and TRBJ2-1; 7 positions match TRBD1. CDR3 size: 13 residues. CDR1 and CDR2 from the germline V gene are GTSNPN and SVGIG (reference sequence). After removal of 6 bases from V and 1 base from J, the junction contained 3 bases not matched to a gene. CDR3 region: CACGQASYNEQFF. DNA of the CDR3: TGTGCCTGCGGACAGGCGTCCTACAATGAGCAGTTCTTC. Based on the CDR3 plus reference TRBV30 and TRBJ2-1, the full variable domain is SQTIHQWPATLVQPVGSPLSLECTVEGTSNPNLYWYRQAAGRGLQLLFYSVGIGQISSEVPQNLSASRPQDRQFILSSKKLLLSDSGFYLCACGQASYNEQFFGPGTRLTVL.

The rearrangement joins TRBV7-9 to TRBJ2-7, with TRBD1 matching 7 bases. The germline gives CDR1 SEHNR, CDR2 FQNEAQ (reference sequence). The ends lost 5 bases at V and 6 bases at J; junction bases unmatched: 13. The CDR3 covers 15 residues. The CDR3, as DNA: TGTGCCAGCAGCCAGGGTAGCAGGGGGTTAGCCGAGCAGTACTTC. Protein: CASSQGSRGLAEQYF.

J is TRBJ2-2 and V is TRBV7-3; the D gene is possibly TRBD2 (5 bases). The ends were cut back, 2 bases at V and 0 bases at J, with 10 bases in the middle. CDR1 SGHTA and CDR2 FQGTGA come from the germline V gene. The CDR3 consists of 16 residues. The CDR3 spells CASSLGADSNTGELFF. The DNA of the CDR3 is TGTGCCAGCAGCTTAGGAGCGGATTCGAACACCGGGGAGCTGTTTTTT.

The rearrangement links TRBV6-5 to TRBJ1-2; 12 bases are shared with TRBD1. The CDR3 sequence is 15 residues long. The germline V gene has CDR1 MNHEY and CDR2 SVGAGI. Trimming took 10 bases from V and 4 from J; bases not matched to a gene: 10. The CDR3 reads CATRGTGGSAYGYTF. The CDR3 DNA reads TGTGCCACCAGGGGGACAGGGGGCTCTGCCTATGGCTACACCTTC.

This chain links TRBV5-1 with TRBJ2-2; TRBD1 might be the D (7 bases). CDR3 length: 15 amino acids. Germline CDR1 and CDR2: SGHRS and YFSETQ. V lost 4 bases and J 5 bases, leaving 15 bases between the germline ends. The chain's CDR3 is CASSRRTGGTGELFF. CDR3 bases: TGCGCCAGCAGCCGACGGACAGGAGGGACCGGGGAGCTGTTTTTT.

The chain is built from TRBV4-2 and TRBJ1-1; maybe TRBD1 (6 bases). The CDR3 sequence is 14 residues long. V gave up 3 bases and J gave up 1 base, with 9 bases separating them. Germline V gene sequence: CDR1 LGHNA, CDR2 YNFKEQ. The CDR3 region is CASSQTGGNTEAFF. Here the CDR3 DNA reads TGTGCCAGCAGCCAGACAGGAGGGAACACTGAAGCTTTCTTT.

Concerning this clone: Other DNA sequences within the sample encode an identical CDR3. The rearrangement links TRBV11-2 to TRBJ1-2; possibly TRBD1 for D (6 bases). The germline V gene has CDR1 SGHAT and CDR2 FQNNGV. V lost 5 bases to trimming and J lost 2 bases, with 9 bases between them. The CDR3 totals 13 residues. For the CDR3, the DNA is TGTGCCAGCAGCCCAGACAGGAACTATGGCTACACCTTC. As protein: CASSPDRNYGYTF. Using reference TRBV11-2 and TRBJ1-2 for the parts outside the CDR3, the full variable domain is EAGVAQSPRYKIIEKRQSVAFWCNPISGHATLYWYQQILGQGPKLLIQFQNNGVVDDSQLPKDRFSAERLKGVDSTLKIQPAKLEDSAVYLCASSPDRNYGYTFGSGTRLTVV.

CDR3 sequence (DNA): TGTGCCAAGGGACAGGGGGCCCTGGGAAGCTCTGGGGCCAACGTCCTGACTTTC. It yields the protein CAKGQGALGSSGANVLTF. The V call is TRBV11-3, the J call TRBJ2-6; 12 positions agree with TRBD1. CDR3 length: 18 residues. After removal of 10 bases from V and 0 bases from J, the junction contained 10 bases not matched to a gene. In germline, CDR1 is SGHNT, CDR2 YENEEA. The whole variable domain, filled in from reference TRBV11-3 and TRBJ2-6, reads EAGVVQSPRYKIIEKKQPVAFWCNPISGHNTLYWYLQNLGQGPELLIRYENEEAVDDSQLPKDRFSAERLKGVDSTLKIQPAELGDSAVYLCAKGQGALGSSGANVLTFGAGSRLTVL.